This T cell receptor (beta chain) emerged from a study of CD8+ T cells in alopecia areata. The treatment denotes: oral pan-JAK inhibitor, 5-10 mg twice daily. Reverse transcribed after extraction, RNA yielded cDNA as the sequencing template. Profiling relied on immunoSEQ multiplex PCR, and the TCRdb table lists in-frame clones only, not all of them. The repertoire holds a few hundred thousand clones, with 60% as singletons. Germline V CDR1 and CDR2: SNHLY, FYNNEI. The CDR3 extends over 15 amino acids. V was clipped by 3 bases and J by 4 bases; unmatched bases: 7. The chain joins TRBV2 to TRBJ2-5; TRBD2 matches 8 bases. The sample consisted of CD4+ T cells sorted from blood, taken around week 53, from a patient treated with tofacitinib. The sequence came from a human donor with alopecia areata. The CDR3 here is CASSDRGTSGETQYF. The CDR3 bases are TGTGCCAGCAGTGATCGTGGTACTAGCGGAGAGACCCAGTACTTC.